The clone carrying this T cell receptor (beta chain) was detected only a few times. Its antigen is undetermined. The study ran its PCR with 60 Vbeta and 13 Jbeta primers. The method was immunoSEQ multiplex PCR; TCRdb's version includes in-frame clones alone and lacks a portion of them. The sample holds roughly 140,000 clones, around 78% seen once. These data come from a study of cytomegalovirus exposure and HLA in healthy donors. The study, taken as a whole, reports: Excluded were some V segments that proved indistinguishable, including TRBV6-2 and TRBV6-3. It was reportedly the case that the classifier diagnosed cytomegalovirus status with high specificity and sensitivity. Another analysis was done later, and it associated fewer than 20,000 TCR beta sequences with HLA alleles at 0.05 false discovery rate.

Per the germline V gene, CDR1 is SGHAT and CDR2 is FQNNGV. The CDR3 sequence is 16 residues long. The ends lost 1 base at V and 3 bases at J; junction bases unmatched: 8. The sequencing sample was made of PBMCs. V usage is TRBV11-2 and J usage is TRBJ2-7; 8 nucleotides align to TRBD2. The clonotype was recovered from a woman aged 18-29 years in good health and CMV-seropositive. The CDR3 sequence is CASSLGGAGARYEQYF. The DNA for the CDR3 is TGTGCCAGCAGCTTAGGGGGAGCGGGGGCCCGCTACGAGCAGTACTTC.